A single sample gave rise to the 15 T cell receptor beta chains below, sequenced in a study of Graves' ophthalmopathy and Graves' hyperthyroidism. From RNA, the CDR3 regions of TCR beta chains were amplified and sequenced. Second-round multiplex PCR came after a first-round RT-PCR that employed HTBI primers. MiXCR, run by TCRdb on the multiplex PCR reads, gives a single entry per CDR3 protein. The sample holds hundreds of thousands of distinct CDR3 sequences, 13% to 15% seen once. The sequencing sample was made of blood. These receptors were collected from a woman aged 25 to 45 with Graves' ophthalmopathy.

This clonotype has at least ten counts. The chain recombines TRBV12-3 or TRBV12-4 with TRBJ1-1, with no clear D. The CDR3 covers 17 residues. The V end was cut by 1 base, the J end by 4 bases, with 19 bases between. The CDR3 is CASSLGEWEGSGTEAFF. The CDR3 region has the DNA TGTGCCAGCAGTTTAGGCGAGTGGGAGGGATCGGGCACTGAAGCTTTCTTT.

This clonotype was seen at least ten times. The chain combines TRBV20-1 with TRBJ1-5; 7 positions agree with TRBD1. The germline V gene has CDR1 DFQATT and CDR2 SNEGSKA (reference sequence). V gave up 4 bases and J gave up 0 bases; unmatched junction bases: 12. This CDR3 comprises 17 residues. The CDR3 reads CSATVPGQINSNQPQHF. The CDR3 DNA is TGCAGTGCTACAGTTCCGGGACAGATTAATAGCAATCAGCCCCAGCATTTT.

The table lists this clonotype with many counts. V and J are TRBV29-1 and TRBJ2-7; weak D call: TRBD2 (5 bases). Trimming took 4 bases from V and 7 from J, leaving 14 bases between them. The CDR3 loop spans 12 amino acids. Per the germline V gene, CDR1 is SQVTM and CDR2 is ANQGSEA. CDR3 nucleotide sequence: TGCAGCGTTGTGTTAGCTGCGGGTGAGCAGTACTTC. This translates into CSVVLAAGEQYF.

This clonotype showed up many times. The genes are TRBV27 and TRBJ2-7; the match to TRBD2 covers 7 bases. This CDR3 is built from 15 residues. V trimming: 6 bases; J trimming: 0 bases; junction bases outside the gene matches: 8. The V gene's germline CDR1 is MNHEY and CDR2 SMNVEV (reference sequence). The CDR3 coding sequence is TGTGCCAGCAGCCCCCGGGGGGATGACTCCTACGAGCAGTACTTC. Translating gives CASSPRGDDSYEQYF.

This clonotype occurred many times. V usage is TRBV6-1 and J usage is TRBJ1-1, with 9 positions matching TRBD1. CDR1 and CDR2 (germline): MNHNS, SASEGT. The ends lost 2 bases at V and 6 bases at J; junction bases unmatched: 7. This CDR3 spans 15 amino acids. CDR3 bases: TGTGCCAGCAGTGAACCGGGACAGGGTGTTTCTGAAGCTTTCTTT. It encodes CASSEPGQGVSEAFF.

Ten or more counts support this clonotype. The V and J genes are TRBV20-1 and TRBJ2-4; TRBD2 agrees at 8 bases. The trim removed 3 bases at V and 4 bases at J, leaving 5 bases unmatched. This CDR3 spans 14 amino acids. From germline, CDR1 is DFQATT and CDR2 SNEGSKA (reference sequence). CDR3 bases: TGCAGTGCTAGGAAAGCGGGGGCGAAAAACATTCAGTACTTC. As protein: CSARKAGAKNIQYF.

This clonotype was counted ten times or more. The chain links TRBV6-5 to TRBJ1-2; D not certain. The CDR3 totals 15 residues. The germline CDR1 and CDR2 sequences are MNHEY and SVGAGI. V dropped 7 bases and J dropped 4 bases, with 19 bases sitting between them. CDR3 region: CASIKSPDRSYGYTF. CDR3 nucleotide sequence: TGTGCCAGCATCAAATCCCCAGACCGTAGCTATGGCTACACCTTC.

Many counts were recorded for this clonotype. The chain recombines TRBV7-9 with TRBJ2-3, with TRBD2 as a possible D gene (5 bases). CDR3 length: 13 residues. CDR1 SEHNR and CDR2 FQNEAQ come from the germline V gene (reference sequence). The CDR3 is CATQKGVGDTQYF. The CDR3 DNA sequence: TGTGCTACCCAAAAGGGAGTCGGGGATACGCAGTATTTT.

This clonotype was observed many times. The chain joins TRBV20-1 to TRBJ1-6; D gene ambiguous. Trimming removed 7 bases from V and 7 bases from J, with 11 bases in between. The CDR3 sequence is 12 residues long. Germline V lookup: CDR1 DFQATT, CDR2 SNEGSKA (reference sequence). This chain's CDR3 is CSVREANSPLHF. DNA of the CDR3: TGCAGTGTTAGGGAGGCGAATTCACCCCTCCACTTT.

The chain recombines TRBV4-1 with TRBJ2-7; 12 nucleotides line up with TRBD2. Unmatched junction bases numbered 8, after V lost 2 bases and J lost 6 bases. Germline assignment: CDR1 MGHRA and CDR2 YSYEKL. This CDR3 is built from 16 residues. The CDR3 DNA reads TGCGCCAGCAGCCAAACCCATTCGGGACTAGCGGGCGAGCAGTACTTC. Translated: CASSQTHSGLAGEQYF.

This clonotype was seen at least ten times. The V call is TRBV20-1, the J call TRBJ2-5; TRBD1 matches 10 bases. This CDR3 region has 16 residues. Germline-derived CDR1 and CDR2 are DFQATT and SNEGSKA (reference sequence). V shed 3 bases, J shed 5 bases, and the junction held 12 bases outside the gene matches. The CDR3 reads CSASFLFGTGVETQYF. The CDR3 bases are TGCAGTGCTAGCTTCCTTTTTGGGACAGGGGTTGAGACCCAGTACTTC.

This clonotype was counted many times. The rearrangement uses TRBV11-1 and TRBJ2-5, with D possibly being TRBD1 or TRBD2 (5 bases each). Germline V gene lookup returns CDR1 SGHAT and CDR2 FQDESV (reference sequence). CDR3 length: 16 residues. The V gene lost 0 bases and the J gene lost 0 bases, with 11 bases spanning the gap. In DNA form, the CDR3 reads TGTGCCAGCAGCTTAGCGCGAGGGGCGTACCAAGAGACCCAGTACTTC. As protein: CASSLARGAYQETQYF.

The V and J genes are TRBV11-2 and TRBJ2-3, with 8 bases identical to TRBD2. V shed 5 bases, J shed 5 bases, and the junction held 12 bases outside the gene matches. Germline CDR1 reads SGHAT; CDR2 reads FQNNGV. This CDR3 has 16 amino acids. The DNA of the CDR3 is TGTGCCAGCAGCCGTGCGAGCGGGAGTTCAGGAGATACGCAGTATTTT. Protein: CASSRASGSSGDTQYF.

The chain links TRBV20-1 to TRBJ2-2, with D possibly matching TRBD2 (5 bases). Trimming shortened V by 2 bases and J by 4 bases, and 8 bases separated the two germline ends. The CDR3 contains 13 residues. CDR1 is DFQATT, CDR2 SNEGSKA, per germline (reference sequence). CDR3 DNA sequence: TGCAGTGCTAGAACGGGGTTCACCGGGGAGCTGTTTTTT. Protein product: CSARTGFTGELFF.

This clonotype was counted ten times or more. The chain has TRBV13 and TRBJ1-1, with D unresolved. From germline, CDR1 is PRHDT and CDR2 FYEKMQ (reference sequence). The ends were cut back, 1 base at V and 5 bases at J, with 8 bases in the middle. The CDR3 extends over 13 amino acids. The CDR3 nucleotides are TGTGCCAGCAGCTTAGCGAGGGTAACTGAAGCTTTCTTT. Amino acid sequence: CASSLARVTEAFF. Supplemented by reference TRBV13 and TRBJ1-1, the full variable domain reads AAGVIQSPRHLIKEKRETATLKCYPIPRHDTVYWYQQGPGQDPQFLISFYEKMQSDKGSIPDRFSAQQFSDYHSELNMSSLELGDSALYFCASSLARVTEAFFGQGTRLTVV.